This T cell receptor (beta chain) is drawn from a study of cytomegalovirus exposure and HLA in healthy donors. About the study: Counted in an early data release were 75 million to 85 million unique TCRs from HLA-typed donors. Study-wide results and caveats: Around 18,000 TCR beta sequences were associated with HLA alleles at 0.05 false discovery rate in a later analysis.

As to this clone: The target antigen is unknown.

The CDR3 has 14 residues. V was trimmed by 5 bases and J by 0 bases, leaving 6 bases between them. The germline gives CDR1 SGDLS, CDR2 YYNGEE. The PCR was carried out with 60 Vbeta primers and 13 Jbeta primers. Only in-frame clones appear in the TCRdb table, and some are missing; sequencing was by immunoSEQ multiplex PCR. The sample lists some 130,000 clones, approximately 80% occurring once. At the time of sampling, donors were nominally healthy, though unrecorded immune exposures were likely. Sequenced input: PBMCs. The chain recombines TRBV9 with TRBJ2-6; no firm D call. This TCR was sampled from a man aged 25 to 45 in good health and CMV-seronegative. CDR3 coding DNA: TGTGCCAGCAGTCGGAGCTCTGGGGCCAACGTCCTGACTTTC. This sequence encodes CASSRSSGANVLTF.